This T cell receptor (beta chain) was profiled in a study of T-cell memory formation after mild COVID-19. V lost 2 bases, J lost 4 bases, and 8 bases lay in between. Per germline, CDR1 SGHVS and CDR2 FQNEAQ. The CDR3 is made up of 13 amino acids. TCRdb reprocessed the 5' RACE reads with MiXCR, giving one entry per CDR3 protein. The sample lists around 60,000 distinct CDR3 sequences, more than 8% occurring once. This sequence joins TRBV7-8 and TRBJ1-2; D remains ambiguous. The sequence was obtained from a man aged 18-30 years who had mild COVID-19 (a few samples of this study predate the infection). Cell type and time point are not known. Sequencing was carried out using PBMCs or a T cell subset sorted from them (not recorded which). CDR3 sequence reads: CASSLRTGYGYTF. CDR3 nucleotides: TGTGCCAGCAGCTTAAGGACCGGCTATGGCTACACCTTC.